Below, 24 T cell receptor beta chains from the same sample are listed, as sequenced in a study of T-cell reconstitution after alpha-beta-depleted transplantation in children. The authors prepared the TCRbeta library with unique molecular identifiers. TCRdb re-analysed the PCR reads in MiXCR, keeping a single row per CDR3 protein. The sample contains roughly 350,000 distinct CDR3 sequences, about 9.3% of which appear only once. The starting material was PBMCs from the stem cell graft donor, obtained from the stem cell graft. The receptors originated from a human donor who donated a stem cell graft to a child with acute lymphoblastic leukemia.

CDR3 sequence (DNA): TGCAGTGCTAGAGATGGGTCTGGCTATGGCTACACCTTC. Translated: CSARDGSGYGYTF. This rearrangement joins TRBV20-1 to TRBJ1-2; unclear D gene. Germline loops: CDR1 DFQATT, CDR2 SNEGSKA (reference sequence). The V and J ends lost 0 bases and 4 bases respectively, with 9 bases between them. The CDR3 has 13 residues.

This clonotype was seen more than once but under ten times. The CDR3 spells CSARTASGRGNTGELFF. The CDR3 DNA follows: TGCAGTGCTAGGACGGCTAGCGGGAGGGGTAACACCGGGGAGCTGTTTTTT. The V and J genes are TRBV20-1 and TRBJ2-2; the match to TRBD2 covers 12 bases. V dropped 3 bases and J dropped 2; count of bases not matched to a gene: 7. This CDR3 region has 17 residues. Per the germline V gene, CDR1 is DFQATT and CDR2 is SNEGSKA (reference sequence).

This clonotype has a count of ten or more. In nucleotides, the CDR3 is TGTGCCACCAGTGGCGGACAATCTAGCGGGAGCGAGCAGTACTTC. Amino acid sequence: CATSGGQSSGSEQYF. The J gene is TRBJ2-7, the V gene TRBV24-1, with TRBD2 matching over 10 bases. CDR3 length: 15 residues. Germline values: CDR1 KGHDR, CDR2 SFDVKD. V trimming: 5 bases; J trimming: 6 bases; junction bases outside the gene matches: 9.

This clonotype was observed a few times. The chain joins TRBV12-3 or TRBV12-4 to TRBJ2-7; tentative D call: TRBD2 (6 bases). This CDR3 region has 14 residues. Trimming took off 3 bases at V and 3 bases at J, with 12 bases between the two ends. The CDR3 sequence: CASSFEAGGYEQYF. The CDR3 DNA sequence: TGTGCCAGCAGTTTCGAAGCGGGTGGCTACGAGCAGTACTTC.

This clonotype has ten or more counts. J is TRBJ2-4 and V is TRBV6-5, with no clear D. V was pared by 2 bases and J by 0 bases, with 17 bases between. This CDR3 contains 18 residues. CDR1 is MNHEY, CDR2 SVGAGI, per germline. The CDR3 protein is CASSYPPKNWSAKNIQYF. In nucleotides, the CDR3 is TGTGCCAGCAGTTACCCTCCCAAAAACTGGTCAGCCAAAAACATTCAGTACTTC.

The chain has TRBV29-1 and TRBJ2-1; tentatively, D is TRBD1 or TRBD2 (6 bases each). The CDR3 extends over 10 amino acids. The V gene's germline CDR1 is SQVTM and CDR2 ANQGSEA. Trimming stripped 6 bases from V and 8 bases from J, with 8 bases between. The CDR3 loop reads CSVEGDEQFF. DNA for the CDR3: TGCAGCGTGGAGGGGGATGAGCAGTTCTTC.

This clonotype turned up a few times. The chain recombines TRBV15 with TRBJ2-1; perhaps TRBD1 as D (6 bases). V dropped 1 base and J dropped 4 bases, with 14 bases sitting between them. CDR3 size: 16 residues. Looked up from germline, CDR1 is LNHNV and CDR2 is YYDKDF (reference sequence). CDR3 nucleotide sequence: TGTGCCACCAGCAGAGGATCACAGGGCCTTTACAATGAGCAGTTCTTC. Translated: CATSRGSQGLYNEQFF.

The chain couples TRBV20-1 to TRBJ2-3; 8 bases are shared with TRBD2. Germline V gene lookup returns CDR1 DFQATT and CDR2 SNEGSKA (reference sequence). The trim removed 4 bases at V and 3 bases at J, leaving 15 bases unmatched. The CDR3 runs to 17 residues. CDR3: CSATCAGGRKGTDTQYF. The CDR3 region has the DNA TGCAGTGCTACGTGTGCGGGAGGCAGGAAGGGGACAGATACGCAGTATTTT.

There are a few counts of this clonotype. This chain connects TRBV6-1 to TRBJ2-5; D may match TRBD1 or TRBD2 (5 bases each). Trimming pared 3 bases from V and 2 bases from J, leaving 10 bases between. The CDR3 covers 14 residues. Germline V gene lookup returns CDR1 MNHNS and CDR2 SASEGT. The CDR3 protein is CASSDWGNQETQYF. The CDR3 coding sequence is TGTGCCAGCAGTGATTGGGGGAATCAAGAGACCCAGTACTTC.

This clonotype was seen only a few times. The CDR3 spells CASSLTGVASSYNEQFF. In DNA, the CDR3 is TGCGCCAGCAGCCTGACAGGGGTTGCGAGCTCCTACAATGAGCAGTTCTTC. The chain combines TRBV5-1 with TRBJ2-1; 8 nucleotides agree with TRBD1. The CDR3 runs 17 residues. Germline assignment: CDR1 SGHRS and CDR2 YFSETQ. Trimming took 4 bases from V and 0 from J; bases not matched to a gene: 9.

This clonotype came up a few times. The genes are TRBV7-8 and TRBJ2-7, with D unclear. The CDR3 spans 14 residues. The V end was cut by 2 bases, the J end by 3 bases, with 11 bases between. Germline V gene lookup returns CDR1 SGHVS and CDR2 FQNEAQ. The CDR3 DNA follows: TGTGCCAGCAGCTTACAAAACAGAGACTACGAGCAGTACTTC. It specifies CASSLQNRDYEQYF.

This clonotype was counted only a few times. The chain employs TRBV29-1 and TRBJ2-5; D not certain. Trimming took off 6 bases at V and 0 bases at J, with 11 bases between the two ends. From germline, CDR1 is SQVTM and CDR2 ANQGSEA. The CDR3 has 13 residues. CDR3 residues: CSVPTGYQETQYF. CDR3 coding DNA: TGCAGCGTCCCGACGGGTTACCAAGAGACCCAGTACTTC.

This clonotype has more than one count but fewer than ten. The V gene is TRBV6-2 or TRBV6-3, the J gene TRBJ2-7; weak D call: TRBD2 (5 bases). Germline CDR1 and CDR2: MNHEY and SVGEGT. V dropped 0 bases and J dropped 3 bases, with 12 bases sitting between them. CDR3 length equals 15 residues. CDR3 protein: CASSYSWAGSYEQYF. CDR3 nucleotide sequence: TGTGCCAGCAGTTACTCTTGGGCGGGCAGCTACGAGCAGTACTTC.

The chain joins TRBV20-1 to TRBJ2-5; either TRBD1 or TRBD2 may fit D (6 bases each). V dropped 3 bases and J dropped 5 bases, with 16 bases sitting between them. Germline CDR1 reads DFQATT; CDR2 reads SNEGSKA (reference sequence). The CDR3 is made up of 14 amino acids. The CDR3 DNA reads TGCAGTGCTAGTAGCGGAGGGGGTGCGGAGACCCAGTACTTC. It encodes CSASSGGGAETQYF.

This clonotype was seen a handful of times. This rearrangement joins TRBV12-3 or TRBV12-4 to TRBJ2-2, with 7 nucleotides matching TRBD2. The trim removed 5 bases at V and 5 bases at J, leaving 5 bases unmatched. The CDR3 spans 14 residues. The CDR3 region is CASSRTRRTGELFF. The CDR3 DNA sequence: TGTGCCAGCAGTCGGACTAGGCGTACCGGGGAGCTGTTTTTT.

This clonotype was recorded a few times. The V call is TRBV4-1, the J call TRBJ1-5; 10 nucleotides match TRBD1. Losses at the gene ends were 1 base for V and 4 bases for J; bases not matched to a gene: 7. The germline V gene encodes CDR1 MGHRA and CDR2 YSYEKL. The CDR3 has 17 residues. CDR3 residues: CASSQGRQGARNQPQHF. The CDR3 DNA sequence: TGCGCCAGCAGCCAAGGACGACAGGGGGCAAGAAATCAGCCCCAGCATTTT.

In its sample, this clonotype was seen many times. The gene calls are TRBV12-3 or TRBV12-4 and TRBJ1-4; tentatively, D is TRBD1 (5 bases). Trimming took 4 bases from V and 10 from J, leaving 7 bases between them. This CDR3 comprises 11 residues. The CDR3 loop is CASSSRAKLFF. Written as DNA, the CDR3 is TGTGCCAGCAGTTCCAGGGCAAAACTGTTTTTT.

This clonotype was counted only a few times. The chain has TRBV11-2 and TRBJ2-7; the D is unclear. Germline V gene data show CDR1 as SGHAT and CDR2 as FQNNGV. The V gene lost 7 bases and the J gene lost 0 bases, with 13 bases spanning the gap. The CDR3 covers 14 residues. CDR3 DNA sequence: TGTGCCAGCATCAAAGGACGGACCTCCTACGAGCAGTACTTC. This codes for CASIKGRTSYEQYF. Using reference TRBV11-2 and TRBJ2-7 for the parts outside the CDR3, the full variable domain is EAGVAQSPRYKIIEKRQSVAFWCNPISGHATLYWYQQILGQGPKLLIQFQNNGVVDDSQLPKDRFSAERLKGVDSTLKIQPAKLEDSAVYLCASIKGRTSYEQYFGPGTRLTVT.

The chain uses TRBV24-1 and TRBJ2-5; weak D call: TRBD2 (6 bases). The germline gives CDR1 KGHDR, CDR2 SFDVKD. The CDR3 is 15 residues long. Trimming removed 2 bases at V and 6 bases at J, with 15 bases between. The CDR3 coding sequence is TGTGCCACCAGTGATTCCACGGCGGGGAGGAAGACCCAGTACTTC. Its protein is CATSDSTAGRKTQYF.

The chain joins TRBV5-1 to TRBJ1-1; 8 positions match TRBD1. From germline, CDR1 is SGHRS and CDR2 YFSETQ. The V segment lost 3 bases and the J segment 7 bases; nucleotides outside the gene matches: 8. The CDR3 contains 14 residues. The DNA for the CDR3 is TGCGCCAGCAGCTCCACACGGACAGGGAGTGAAGCTTTCTTT. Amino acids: CASSSTRTGSEAFF.

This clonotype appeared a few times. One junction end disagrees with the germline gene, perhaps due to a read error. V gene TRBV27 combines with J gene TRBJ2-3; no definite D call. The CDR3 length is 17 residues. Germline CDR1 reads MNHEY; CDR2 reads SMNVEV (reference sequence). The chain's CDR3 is CASTLMETVGLTDTQYF. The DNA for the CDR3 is TGTGCCAGCACTTTAATGGAGACGGTCGGGTTGACAGATACGCAGTATTTT.

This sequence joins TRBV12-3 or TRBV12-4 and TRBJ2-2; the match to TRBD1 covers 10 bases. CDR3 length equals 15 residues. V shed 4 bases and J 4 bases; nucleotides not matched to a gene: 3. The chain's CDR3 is CASSSRTGGTGELFF. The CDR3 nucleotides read TGTGCCAGCAGTTCGAGGACAGGGGGCACCGGGGAGCTGTTTTTT.

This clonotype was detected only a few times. The CDR3 nucleotides are TGTGCCAGCACACCGGAGAGCTCCTACGAGCAGTACTTC. Encoded protein: CASTPESSYEQYF. The chain recombines TRBV12-3 or TRBV12-4 with TRBJ2-7; no clear D. V was pared by 7 bases and J by 0 bases, with 10 bases between. The length of the CDR3 is 13 residues.

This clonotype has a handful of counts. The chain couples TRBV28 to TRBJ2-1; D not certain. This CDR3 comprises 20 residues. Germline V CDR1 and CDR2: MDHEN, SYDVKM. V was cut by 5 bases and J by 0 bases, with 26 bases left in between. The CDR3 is CASSPYAHDTILISYNEQFF. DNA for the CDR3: TGTGCCAGCAGTCCCTATGCCCACGACACTATCCTCATCTCCTACAATGAGCAGTTCTTC.